These T cell receptor beta chains were read from a single sample in a study of blood T cell repertoires in COVID-19. Clones were sequenced by immunoSEQ multiplex PCR, and TCRdb holds only the in-frame ones, with some missing. This table has 60,000 to 75,000 clones, roughly 89% appearing once. Sequencing used peripheral blood. These receptors were obtained from a woman of 80 years or more with acute or convalescent COVID-19. Both conserved end residues are part of each CDR3. D genes are given only for firm matches. A row's size may be missing; if present it is once, few, many or a size class.

CDR3 protein	CDR3 DNA	V gene	clone size	D gene	J gene
CASSLHMQAVTQPQHF	TGTGCCAGCAGCCTCCATATGCAGGCAGTCACTCAGCCCCAGCATTTT	TRBV14	.	.	TRBJ1-5
CASSATGLYGYTF	TGTGCCAGCAGCGCAACAGGGCTCTATGGCTACACCTTC	TRBV3-1/TRBV3-2	.	.	TRBJ1-2
CASSSQGRETQYF	TGTGCCAGCAGCTCGCAGGGGCGGGAGACCCAGTACTTC	TRBV11-2	.	.	TRBJ2-5
CASSCLGVYSNQPQHF	TGTGCCAGCAGCTGTCTCGGGGTGTATAGCAATCAGCCCCAGCATTTT	TRBV7-4	.	.	TRBJ1-5
CASSQHTFTTETNTGELFF	TGCGCCAGCAGCCAACACACCTTTACGACAGAAACGAACACCGGGGAGCTGTTTTTT	TRBV5-1	.	.	TRBJ2-2
CAWSKGQVFGVTNEKLFF	TGTGCCTGGAGTAAAGGACAGGTCTTCGGGGTAACTAATGAAAAACTGTTTTTT	TRBV30	.	TRBD1	TRBJ1-4
CASSLGGSGTDTQYF	TGTGCCAGTAGCCTGGGGGGGAGCGGCACAGATACGCAGTATTTT	TRBV19	.	TRBD2	TRBJ2-3
CAITQGILGNTIYF	TGTGCCATCACACAGGGGATTCTTGGAAACACCATATATTTT	TRBV10-3	.	TRBD1	TRBJ1-3
CASSLVQGEGNEQYF	TGCGCCAGCAGCTTGGTTCAGGGGGAAGGGAACGAGCAGTACTTC	TRBV5-1	.	TRBD1	TRBJ2-7
CSVATGDYGYTF	TGCAGCGTTGCCACAGGGGACTATGGCTACACCTTC	TRBV29-1	.	TRBD1	TRBJ1-2
CASRGGPVNQPQHF	TGTGCCAGTAGGGGGGGGCCGGTTAATCAGCCCCAGCATTTT	TRBV19	once	.	TRBJ1-5